This T cell receptor (beta chain) is drawn from a study of spatial heterogeneity in lung cancer. Study information: The donor population consisted of under 75 patients with untreated, early-stage non-small cell lung cancer.

V was pared by 4 bases and J by 0 bases, with 6 bases of the junction left unmatched. This CDR3 has 15 amino acids. CDR1 and CDR2 from the germline V gene are MNHEY and SVGAGI. Time point noted: blood at routine non-recurrence follow-up after resection. Extraction of whole RNA from tumor, nontumor lung or frozen PBMC preceded unsorted sequencing. A distinct unique molecular identifier was carried by each TCR cDNA molecule. TCRdb reanalysed the 5' RACE reads using MiXCR and keeps one entry per CDR3 protein. The repertoire holds around 100,000 distinct CDR3 sequences, roughly a tenth seen once, with roughly a quarter in the top ten. This clonotype was picked up a small number of times.

Material: PBMCs, obtained at follow-up. This clonotype originated in a female donor with early-stage non-small cell lung cancer. The V gene is TRBV6-5, the J gene TRBJ2-7; 7 positions agree with TRBD2. The CDR3 is CASSWQRGSSYEQYF. The CDR3 DNA sequence: TGTGCCAGCAGTTGGCAGCGGGGCAGCTCCTACGAGCAGTACTTC.